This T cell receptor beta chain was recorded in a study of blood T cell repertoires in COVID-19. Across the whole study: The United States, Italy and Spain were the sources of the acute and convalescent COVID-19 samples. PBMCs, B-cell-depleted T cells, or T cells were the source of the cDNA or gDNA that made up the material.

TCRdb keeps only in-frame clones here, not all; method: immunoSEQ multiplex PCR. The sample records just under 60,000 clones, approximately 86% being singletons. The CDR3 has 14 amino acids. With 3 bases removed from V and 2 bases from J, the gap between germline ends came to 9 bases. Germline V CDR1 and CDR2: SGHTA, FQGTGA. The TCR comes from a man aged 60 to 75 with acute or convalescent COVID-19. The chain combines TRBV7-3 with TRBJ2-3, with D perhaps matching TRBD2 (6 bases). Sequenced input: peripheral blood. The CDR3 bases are TGTGCCAGCAGCTTGACTAGGGACACAGATACGCAGTATTTT. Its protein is CASSLTRDTDTQYF. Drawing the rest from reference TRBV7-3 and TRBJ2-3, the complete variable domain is GAGVSQTPSNKVTEKGKYVELRCDPISGHTALYWYRQSLGQGPEFLIYFQGTGAADDSGLPNDRFFAVRPEGSVSTLKIQRTERGDSAVYLCASSLTRDTDTQYFGPGTRLTVL.